The 18 T cell receptor beta chains below come from one sample, sequenced in a study of glioma-infiltrating T cells after dendritic cell vaccination. Method: immunoSEQ multiplex PCR; TCRdb's copy keeps in-frame clones and lacks some. The table lists under 100,000 clones, 85% of them singletons, with around 3.2% in the top ten. The material sequenced was blood, taken before dendritic cell vaccination. These TCRs come from a human donor with glioblastoma.

J is TRBJ2-3 and V is TRBV5-4; possible D gene TRBD2, 6 bases. From germline, CDR1 is SGHNT and CDR2 YYREEE (reference sequence). The V end lost 4 bases, the J end lost 0 bases, and 12 bases lay between the germline ends. This CDR3 is built from 15 residues. CDR3 amino acids: CASSLGLTSTDTQYF. For the CDR3, the DNA is TGTGCCAGCAGCCTGGGACTTACTAGCACAGATACGCAGTATTTT.

This rearrangement joins TRBV7-9 to TRBJ1-3, with D perhaps matching TRBD1 (6 bases). There are 15 residues in the CDR3. Germline V gives CDR1 SEHNR, CDR2 FQNEAQ (reference sequence). Trimming removed 5 bases from V and 6 bases from J, with 17 bases in between. The CDR3 loop reads CASSPRTEGENTIYF. CDR3 DNA sequence: TGTGCCAGCAGCCCACGGACCGAGGGGGAAAACACCATATATTTT.

This clone was recorded once. The chain combines TRBV27 with TRBJ2-7; D not certain. CDR1 is MNHEY and CDR2 is SMNVEV in the germline V gene (reference sequence). Trimming left V 6 bases short and J 2 bases short, with 14 bases between. CDR3 length: 14 residues. CDR3 region: CASRDTAVPYEQYF. The CDR3 DNA reads as TGTGCCAGCAGAGACACGGCTGTCCCCTACGAGCAGTACTTC.

The chain has TRBV28 and TRBJ1-4; D not resolved. CDR3 length: 18 residues. The V gene's germline CDR1 is MDHEN and CDR2 SYDVKM. The V end lost 6 bases, the J end lost 0 bases, and 20 bases lay between the germline ends. CDR3 in amino acids: CASSLGPRDYATNEKLFF. Written as DNA, the CDR3 is TGTGCCAGCAGCCTCGGGCCGAGAGACTATGCAACTAATGAAAAACTGTTTTTT.

The chain couples TRBV4-3 to TRBJ1-1, with 8 bases identical to TRBD1. Trimming removed 3 bases from V and 1 base from J; junction bases left unmatched: 7. Germline values: CDR1 LGHNA, CDR2 YSLEER. The CDR3 consists of 16 residues. The CDR3 sequence: CASSHAVGTGNTEAFF. CDR3 DNA: TGCGCCAGCAGCCACGCTGTTGGGACAGGGAACACTGAAGCTTTCTTT.

The V gene is TRBV11-3, the J gene TRBJ1-2, with TRBD1 matching over 8 bases. With 0 bases clipped from V and 3 bases from J, the junction kept 9 bases outside the gene matches. CDR1 SGHNT and CDR2 YENEEA come from the germline V gene. The CDR3 runs 17 residues. CDR3 residues: CASSLEVRTGWDYGYTF. DNA of the CDR3: TGTGCCAGCAGCTTAGAAGTCCGGACAGGGTGGGACTATGGCTACACCTTC.

This clone appeared a single time. The rearrangement uses TRBV7-9 and TRBJ1-1; D not certain. CDR3 length: 13 amino acids. CDR1 is SEHNR and CDR2 is FQNEAQ in the germline V gene (reference sequence). The V gene lost 5 bases and the J gene lost 1 base, with 8 bases spanning the gap. The CDR3 region has the DNA TGTGCCAGCAGCCCGGGGTGGAACACTGAAGCTTTCTTT. Encoded protein: CASSPGWNTEAFF. Drawing the rest from reference TRBV7-9 and TRBJ1-1, the complete variable domain is DTGVSQNPRHKITKRGQNVTFRCDPISEHNRLYWYRQTLGQGPEFLTYFQNEAQLEKSRLLSDRFSAERPKGSFSTLEIQRTEQGDSAMYLCASSPGWNTEAFFGQGTRLTVV.

The gene calls are TRBV7-9 and TRBJ1-5; TRBD1 matches at 7 bases. The germline V gene has CDR1 SEHNR and CDR2 FQNEAQ (reference sequence). This CDR3 is 14 amino acids long. V lost 3 bases and J lost 4; bases outside the gene matches: 3. CDR3 nucleotide sequence: TGTGCCAGCAGCTTGTCAGGGGGTAATCAGCCCCAGCATTTT. This sequence encodes CASSLSGGNQPQHF.

V usage is TRBV29-1 and J usage is TRBJ2-7; tentative D call: TRBD1 (5 bases). V lost 4 bases, J lost 1 base, and 5 bases lay in between. Per germline, CDR1 SQVTM and CDR2 ANQGSEA. The CDR3 is made up of 11 amino acids. The CDR3 loop is CSVGTSYEQYF. CDR3 in DNA: TGCAGCGTTGGGACATCCTACGAGCAGTACTTC.

The CDR3 region is CASSFWTGEGTEAFF. CDR3 nucleotide sequence: TGTGCCAGCAGCTTTTGGACAGGGGAGGGCACTGAAGCTTTCTTT. The chain recombines TRBV7-9 with TRBJ1-1; 9 positions match TRBD1. The germline V gene has CDR1 SEHNR and CDR2 FQNEAQ (reference sequence). The CDR3 is made up of 15 amino acids. Unmatched junction bases numbered 6, after V lost 3 bases and J lost 4 bases.

This CDR3 reads CATSRDSEQFF. CDR3 DNA: TGTGCCACCAGCAGAGATAGTGAGCAGTTCTTC. The genes are TRBV15 and TRBJ2-1; D call uncertain. This CDR3 contains 11 residues. The V gene's germline CDR1 is LNHNV and CDR2 YYDKDF (reference sequence). Trimming removed 0 bases from V and 9 bases from J, with 3 bases in between.

This clone has a single count. The chain recombines TRBV25-1 with TRBJ1-2; 9 bases are a match to TRBD1. This CDR3 contains 16 residues. The junction had 13 bases not matched to a gene; V was cut back by 3 bases and J by 8 bases. Germline V CDR1 and CDR2: MGHDK, SYGVNS. The CDR3 coding sequence is TGTGCCAGCAGTGAGAGTTCCGGGACAGGGACGAGAGGCTACACCTTC. It is translated as CASSESSGTGTRGYTF.

This clone was counted only a few times. The V and J genes are TRBV11-3 and TRBJ2-1; D may be TRBD2 (6 bases). Trimming stripped 0 bases from V and 6 bases from J, with 12 bases between. Germline V gives CDR1 SGHNT, CDR2 YENEEA. The CDR3 spans 15 residues. CDR3 nucleotides: TGTGCCAGCAGCTTAGAGGCGGGAAGGATCAATGAGCAGTTCTTC. Residues: CASSLEAGRINEQFF.

This clone was seen only a few times. The chain carries TRBV5-4 and TRBJ2-3; 9 bases agree with TRBD1. Per the germline V gene, CDR1 is SGHNT and CDR2 is YYREEE (reference sequence). Unmatched junction bases numbered 6, after V lost 4 bases and J lost 6 bases. This CDR3 comprises 14 residues. The CDR3 sequence: CASSAGQGADTQYF. The CDR3 nucleotides read TGTGCCAGCAGCGCGGGACAGGGTGCGGATACGCAGTATTTT.

The chain links TRBV6-6 to TRBJ2-3; 8 nucleotides line up with TRBD1. In germline, CDR1 is MNHNY, CDR2 SVGAGI (reference sequence). V shed 4 bases and J 1 base; nucleotides not matched to a gene: 4. This CDR3 has 15 residues. The CDR3 bases are TGTGCCAGCAGTTCACAGGGGGTAGGCACAGATACGCAGTATTTT. Translation gives CASSSQGVGTDTQYF.

This rearrangement joins TRBV6-5 to TRBJ1-5; D gene uncertain. The V and J ends lost 2 bases and 5 bases respectively, with 10 bases between them. In germline, CDR1 is MNHEY, CDR2 SVGAGI. CDR3 length equals 14 residues. This chain's CDR3 is CASSYRGRHQPQHF. CDR3 DNA: TGTGCCAGCAGTTACAGAGGGAGGCATCAGCCCCAGCATTTT.

The V gene is TRBV18, the J gene TRBJ1-1; 8 bases agree with TRBD1. Germline V gene lookup returns CDR1 KGHSH and CDR2 LQKENI. With V trimmed by 6 bases and J by 3 bases, 6 bases remained unmatched. The CDR3 has 14 amino acids. The CDR3 DNA sequence: TGTGCCAGCTCGAGACAGGGGAGGGACACTGAAGCTTTCTTT. It encodes CASSRQGRDTEAFF.

The J gene is TRBJ1-2, the V gene TRBV19, with 7 nucleotides matching TRBD1. The CDR3 loop spans 14 amino acids. CDR1 and CDR2 (germline): LNHDA, SQIVND (reference sequence). The V and J ends lost 2 bases and 3 bases, in that order; junction bases with no gene match: 3. The CDR3 reads CASSIRGRDYGYTF. CDR3 DNA: TGTGCCAGTAGTATAAGGGGGCGCGACTATGGCTACACCTTC.